Below, 28 T cell receptor beta chains from the same sample are listed, as sequenced in a study of blood T cell repertoires in COVID-19. TCRdb keeps only in-frame clones here, not all; method: immunoSEQ multiplex PCR. The sample yields under 300,000 clones, roughly 83% seen once. Sequencing used peripheral blood. All receptors come from a human donor with COVID-19, enrolled during active disease. The donor label of this sample is uncertain.

The gene calls are TRBV29-1 and TRBJ2-3; maybe TRBD2 (5 bases). The CDR3 totals 14 residues. CDR1 is SQVTM, CDR2 ANQGSEA, per germline. The germline V and J ends were trimmed by 4 bases and 1 base, with 12 bases remaining between them. For the CDR3, the DNA is TGCAGCGTTGGCAGGACGGAGGGCACAGATACGCAGTATTTT. Translated: CSVGRTEGTDTQYF.

This clone was seen only a few times. This chain links TRBV27 with TRBJ1-6; tentative D call: TRBD1 (6 bases). Per the germline V gene, CDR1 is MNHEY and CDR2 is SMNVEV (reference sequence). The CDR3 totals 14 residues. Trimming stripped 6 bases from V and 8 bases from J, with 14 bases between. This CDR3 is CASRVQGGDSPLHF. As DNA, the CDR3 is TGTGCCAGCAGGGTACAGGGAGGGGATTCACCCCTCCACTTT.

The V gene is TRBV5-6, the J gene TRBJ1-1; no clear D gene. CDR3 length: 13 residues. Between the trimmed V and J ends, which lost 5 bases and 2 bases, there was a span of 10 bases. CDR1 SGHDT and CDR2 YYEEEE come from the germline V gene. CDR3 loop: CASSQDSNTEAFF. The CDR3 DNA reads TGTGCCAGCAGTCAGGACTCTAACACTGAAGCTTTCTTT.

This rearrangement joins TRBV7-2 to TRBJ1-4, with 7 positions matching TRBD1. There are 15 residues in the CDR3. The germline CDR1 and CDR2 sequences are SGHTA and FQGNSA. V lost 5 bases to trimming and J lost 7 bases; unmatched junction nucleotides: 10. The CDR3 nucleotides are TGTGCCAGCAGCGATGGGCACAGGGGAATTGAAAAACTGTTTTTT. Residues: CASSDGHRGIEKLFF.

The chain recombines TRBV5-4 with TRBJ2-1; 9 bases map to TRBD2. Trimming removed 4 bases from V and 9 bases from J; junction bases left unmatched: 20. Germline V gene sequence: CDR1 SGHNT, CDR2 YYREEE (reference sequence). CDR3 length: 18 amino acids. In DNA form, the CDR3 reads TGTGCCAGCAGCCCACCACCTCTGGCCAGCGGGAGGAGCGGTGAGCAGTTCTTC. Its protein product is CASSPPPLASGRSGEQFF.

The chain combines TRBV3-1 (or the pseudogene TRBV3-2) with TRBJ1-2; 7 positions agree with TRBD1. V gave up 1 base and J gave up 2 bases; unmatched junction bases: 10. Germline CDR1 reads LGHDT; CDR2 reads YNNKEL (reference sequence). The CDR3 has 17 amino acids. CDR3 DNA: TGTGCCAGCAGCCAAGTTGGGTCTGGACAGGCGAACTATGGCTACACCTTC. It is translated as CASSQVGSGQANYGYTF.

The J gene is TRBJ2-2, the V gene TRBV9; D may be TRBD2 (5 bases). The CDR3 totals 15 residues. The ends were cut back, 2 bases at V and 6 bases at J, with 14 bases in the middle. Germline values: CDR1 SGDLS, CDR2 YYNGEE. The CDR3 nucleotides are TGTGCCAGCAGCGTTACTAGTAATGTTCCCGGGGAGCTGTTTTTT. As protein: CASSVTSNVPGELFF.

This clone has just a few counts. This chain connects TRBV27 to TRBJ2-1, with a tentative D call TRBD2 (5 bases). The germline V and J ends were trimmed by 6 bases and 0 bases, with 12 bases remaining between them. Germline assignment: CDR1 MNHEY and CDR2 SMNVEV (reference sequence). The length of the CDR3 is 15 residues. Here the CDR3 DNA reads TGTGCCAGCAGGGCAAGCGGTCCCTCCTACAATGAGCAGTTCTTC. It codes for CASRASGPSYNEQFF.

CDR3 in DNA: TGTGCCACCAGCAGAGATATATGGGGGGGATCCCCCGAGCAGTACTTC. Translated: CATSRDIWGGSPEQYF. The rearrangement uses TRBV15 and TRBJ2-7; 7 bases line up with TRBD2. This CDR3 has 16 amino acids. The junction had 11 bases not matched to a gene; V was cut back by 0 bases and J by 6 bases. Germline values: CDR1 LNHNV, CDR2 YYDKDF (reference sequence). Looking up the rest from reference TRBV15 and TRBJ2-7 gives the full variable domain: DAMVIQNPRYQVTQFGKPVTLSCSQTLNHNVMYWYQQKSSQAPKLLFHYYDKDFNNEADTPDNFQSRRPNTSFCFLDIRSPGLGDTAMYLCATSRDIWGGSPEQYFGPGTRLTVT.

V and J are TRBV28 and TRBJ2-7, with a tentative D call TRBD2 (7 bases). The length of the CDR3 is 15 residues. The V and J ends lost 3 bases and 1 base respectively, with 13 bases between them. Germline loops: CDR1 MDHEN, CDR2 SYDVKM. The CDR3 here is CASSFTGGASYEQYF. In DNA form, the CDR3 reads TGTGCCAGCAGTTTTACGGGGGGCGCATCCTACGAGCAGTACTTC.

The V gene is TRBV27, the J gene TRBJ1-2; 9 positions match TRBD1. The CDR3 extends over 18 amino acids. Looked up from germline, CDR1 is MNHEY and CDR2 is SMNVEV (reference sequence). V trimming: 6 bases; J trimming: 4 bases; junction bases outside the gene matches: 18. The CDR3 nucleotides read TGTGCCAGCAGCCAATCCGGGACAGGGAACTCCCTGGGCTATGGCTACACCTTC. Translating gives CASSQSGTGNSLGYGYTF.

The chain recombines TRBV4-1 with TRBJ2-2, with TRBD1 as a possible D gene (6 bases). Trimming pared 0 bases from V and 6 bases from J, leaving 17 bases between. The CDR3 covers 17 residues. Germline V gene sequence: CDR1 MGHRA, CDR2 YSYEKL. The CDR3 loop reads CASSQDDHRVAPGELFF. DNA of the CDR3: TGCGCCAGCAGCCAAGATGATCACAGGGTTGCCCCCGGGGAGCTGTTTTTT.

The gene calls are TRBV7-6 and TRBJ1-4, with 8 bases matching TRBD1. This CDR3 has 15 amino acids. After removal of 4 bases from V and 8 bases from J, the junction contained 9 bases not matched to a gene. Germline assignment: CDR1 SGHVS and CDR2 FNYEAQ. CDR3 nucleotide sequence: TGTGCCAGCAGCTCCGCCGGGACAGGAGGCGAAAAACTGTTTTTT. Its protein product is CASSSAGTGGEKLFF.

On this clone: Other DNA sequences in this specimen translate into the identical CDR3. This chain links TRBV5-1 with TRBJ1-5; 8 nucleotides line up with TRBD1. CDR1 is SGHRS, CDR2 YFSETQ, per germline. The CDR3 runs to 15 residues. The J segment lost 0 bases and the V segment lost 3 bases, leaving 2 bases of the junction unmatched. For the CDR3, the DNA is TGCGCCAGCAGCTCGACAGGGGATAGCAATCAGCCCCAGCATTTT. Amino acids: CASSSTGDSNQPQHF.

Details on this clone: The identical CDR3 is also encoded by other nucleotide sequences in the sample. The chain joins TRBV6-5 to TRBJ1-3; 9 bases match TRBD1. Trimming at V came to 6 bases and at J to 4 bases, leaving 4 bases not matched to a gene. Looked up from germline, CDR1 is MNHEY and CDR2 is SVGAGI. CDR3 length equals 14 residues. The CDR3 loop reads CASRGQGPGNTIYF. The CDR3 nucleotides read TGTGCCAGCAGGGGACAGGGTCCCGGAAACACCATATATTTT.

This chain uses TRBV6-5 with TRBJ2-1; 11 nucleotides align to TRBD2. The CDR3 contains 15 residues. CDR1 MNHEY and CDR2 SVGAGI come from the germline V gene. J lost 7 bases, V lost 6 bases, and 8 bases had no gene match. The CDR3, as DNA: TGTGCCAGCAGGTTCACTAGCGGGAGCGGGAATGAGCAGTTCTTC. This encodes CASRFTSGSGNEQFF.

Many counts were recorded for this clone. This sequence joins TRBV27 and TRBJ1-2; TRBD1 might be the D (6 bases). Trimming cost V 6 bases and J 7 bases, with 15 bases left between them. Per the germline V gene, CDR1 is MNHEY and CDR2 is SMNVEV (reference sequence). The CDR3 sequence is 13 residues long. The CDR3 DNA sequence: TGTGCCAGCAGCATACAGGGTTGGGGTGGCTACACCTTC. Its translation is CASSIQGWGGYTF.

This chain links TRBV5-1 with TRBJ1-4; tentatively, D is TRBD1 (6 bases). The CDR3 runs 13 residues. Germline-derived CDR1 and CDR2 are SGHRS and YFSETQ. V lost 5 bases, J lost 7 bases, and 12 bases lay in between. As DNA, the CDR3 is TGCGCCAGCAGACCGACAGGTGTTGAAAAACTGTTTTTT. Protein product: CASRPTGVEKLFF. Full variable domain (rest looked up from reference TRBV5-1 and TRBJ1-4): KAGVTQTPRYLIKTRGQQVTLSCSPISGHRSVSWYQQTPGQGLQFLFEYFSETQRNKGNFPGRFSGRQFSNSRSEMNVSTLELGDSALYLCASRPTGVEKLFFGSGTQLSVL.

V usage is TRBV6-5 and J usage is TRBJ1-2; the D is unclear. V gave up 7 bases and J gave up 2 bases, with 11 bases separating them. Germline V gene sequence: CDR1 MNHEY, CDR2 SVGAGI. This CDR3 is 13 amino acids long. This CDR3 reads CASTVNRNYGYTF. CDR3 nucleotide sequence: TGTGCCAGCACGGTGAACAGAAACTATGGCTACACCTTC.

This chain joins TRBV5-1 and TRBJ2-1; 9 bases agree with TRBD1. From germline, CDR1 is SGHRS and CDR2 YFSETQ. The CDR3 is 16 amino acids. The ends lost 4 bases at V and 10 bases at J; junction bases unmatched: 15. CDR3 sequence: CASSLGVGTGLREQFF. CDR3 DNA: TGCGCCAGCAGCCTGGGTGTCGGGACAGGGCTTCGGGAGCAGTTCTTC.

The chain combines TRBV5-1 with TRBJ2-3; the match to TRBD2 covers 10 bases. Germline-derived CDR1 and CDR2 are SGHRS and YFSETQ. The CDR3 is made up of 17 amino acids. V lost 4 bases to trimming and J lost 0 bases; unmatched junction nucleotides: 8. The CDR3 bases are TGCGCCAGCAGCATTGGTCCTAGCGGGAGCAGCACAGATACGCAGTATTTT. Translated: CASSIGPSGSSTDTQYF.

The V and J genes are TRBV11-1 and TRBJ2-1; D might be TRBD1 (6 bases). The CDR3 spans 16 residues. Germline CDR1 SGHAT, CDR2 FQDESV (reference sequence). V was pared by 5 bases and J by 2 bases, with 16 bases between. The CDR3 sequence is CASSLLGGRTYNEQFF. DNA for the CDR3: TGTGCCAGCAGCCTCCTAGGGGGACGGACCTACAATGAGCAGTTCTTC. Using reference TRBV11-1 and TRBJ2-1 for the parts outside the CDR3, the full variable domain is EAEVAQSPRYKITEKSQAVAFWCDPISGHATLYWYRQILGQGPELLVQFQDESVVDDSQLPKDRFSAERLKGVDSTLKIQPAELGDSAMYLCASSLLGGRTYNEQFFGPGTRLTVL.

The genes are TRBV28 and TRBJ1-5; D uncertain. Germline lookup yields CDR1 MDHEN and CDR2 SYDVKM. The CDR3 has 21 amino acids. Trimming pared 2 bases from V and 0 bases from J, leaving 26 bases between. CDR3 protein: CASSLVGSASIDFNSNQPQHF. The CDR3 coding sequence is TGTGCCAGCAGTTTAGTTGGGTCAGCGTCGATCGATTTCAATAGCAATCAGCCCCAGCATTTT.

The CDR3 DNA is TGTGCCAGCAGTAGACAGGGTTTAAGCGAGCAGTACTTC. Translating it yields CASSRQGLSEQYF. The chain combines TRBV27 with TRBJ2-7, with TRBD1 identical over 7 bases. Germline V gene sequence: CDR1 MNHEY, CDR2 SMNVEV (reference sequence). The CDR3 sequence is 13 residues long. V shed 5 bases, J shed 6 bases, and the junction held 7 bases outside the gene matches.

This rearrangement joins TRBV27 to TRBJ2-7; TRBD1 aligns across 7 bases. This CDR3 comprises 14 residues. With 3 bases clipped from V and 1 base from J, the junction kept 3 bases outside the gene matches. The germline V gene encodes CDR1 MNHEY and CDR2 SMNVEV (reference sequence). In DNA, the CDR3 is TGTGCCAGCAGTTTCAGGGGGTCGTCCTACGAGCAGTACTTC. It encodes CASSFRGSSYEQYF.

The rearrangement joins TRBV29-1 to TRBJ1-2; D gene uncertain. CDR3 length: 12 residues. V was clipped by 7 bases and J by 7 bases, with 16 bases between them. The germline V gene has CDR1 SQVTM and CDR2 ANQGSEA. Written as DNA, the CDR3 is TGCAGCGCTGGAGATGCCGGGTTTGGCTACACCTTC. The encoded protein is CSAGDAGFGYTF.

The chain joins TRBV29-1 to TRBJ2-7, with TRBD2 matching 14 bases. CDR1 SQVTM and CDR2 ANQGSEA come from the germline V gene. The CDR3 has 13 amino acids. After removal of 7 bases from V and 9 bases from J, the junction contained 8 bases not matched to a gene. The CDR3 region is CSGGTSGRVGQYF. The CDR3 bases are TGCAGCGGGGGGACTAGCGGGAGAGTCGGGCAGTACTTC.

The chain recombines TRBV29-1 with TRBJ2-2; TRBD1 might be the D (7 bases). The ends were cut back, 6 bases at V and 1 base at J, with 21 bases in the middle. Germline-derived CDR1 and CDR2 are SQVTM and ANQGSEA. The CDR3 consists of 17 residues. CDR3 region: CSVEGARGDRNTGELFF. DNA for the CDR3: TGCAGCGTGGAGGGGGCAAGGGGGGATAGGAACACCGGGGAGCTGTTTTTT.